This T cell receptor (beta chain) was captured by sequencing in a study of blood T cell repertoires in COVID-19 (dated by TCRdb to about 2020). Regarding the research as a whole: Samples from collaborators originated in the United States, Italy and Spain and spanned both the acute and convalescent phases of COVID-19. The prospective study material was composed of cDNA or gDNA derived from T cells, B-cell-depleted T cells, or PBMCs. Subjects who had been exposed to COVID-19, were actively infected with it, or had recovered from it provided the deeply sampled blood TCRbeta repertoires that made up the dataset. The repertoires were released in a freely available public database meant as a resource for research on the immune response to SARS-CoV-2. Samples came from the ongoing ImmuneRACE study (first 160 participants) plus 1,254 subjects from 6 global collaborators. The sample metadata nearly always contained a de-identified subject ID, COVID-19 status, age in years and sex. Where HLA class I and class II types were available, the types were taken from metadata supplied by the sample provider, not from assay-based typing.

Participants in the prospective study were enrolled through a virtual design, were aged about 18 to 90 years, and lived in about two dozen United States geographic areas. In the prospective study, participants were assigned to cohorts based on the clinical history participants reported in a screening survey and a study questionnaire. In the prospective study, whole blood, serum and a nasopharyngeal or oropharyngeal swab were collected from each participant by mobile phlebotomists. Over a roughly two-month period, participants in the prospective study had the option of providing additional blood draws and questionnaires. Before DNA extraction, blood samples from the prospective study were shipped at room temperature or frozen. On the study overall, not on this receptor specifically: Clinical and demographic metadata were provided uncurated, with the amount varying by source and participant.

TCRbeta CDR3 regions were amplified from genomic DNA by means of the immunoSEQ Assay, a bias-controlled multiplex PCR. As for the authors' bioinformatics: The number of nucleated cells in each sample was estimated from the amplification of reference gene primers within the assay. To quantify the absolute abundance of each unique TCRbeta CDR3 rearrangement, sequence reads were collapsed and filtered. For each sample, productive Simpson clonality was calculated by taking the square root of Simpson's diversity index across productive rearrangements. TCRdb holds this immuneACCESS table with in-frame rearrangements only. Some clones are missing; in checked studies, unresolved V genes explain under half, and the rest has no known cause. From that table come the V and J calls and clone size; the DNA was used to work out D and trimming. Counted in this sample were roughly 240,000 clones; approximately 85% of them appeared once. The top ten clones comprise approximately 9.6% of the sample.

The CDR3 goes from the cysteine to the phenylalanine over 17 residues. Only the CDR3 DNA is retained, 51 bases long and in frame from the first base. The germline V gene specifies LGHNA as CDR1 and YNFKEQ as CDR2. Trimming accounts for 3 bases at V and 1 base at J, while the number of junction bases matched to no gene is 10. As concerns this clone: Its antigen has not been determined. Within one base of it there is no much larger clone, and no base qualities were kept.

The TCR comes from a woman in her fifties or sixties with acute COVID-19. The sequencing sample was made of PBMCs or T cells enriched from blood (not recorded which). The sequence joins TRBV4-2 to TRBJ2-3, with 7 junctional bases fitting TRBD2. The CDR3 region: CASSHSFSGLGTDTQYF. The DNA sequence is TGTGCCAGCAGCCATTCCTTTAGCGGGCTAGGCACAGATACGCAGTATTTT.